This T cell receptor beta chain was profiled in a study of post-analysis software for immune sequencing data. About the research overall: The disease courses covered relapsing-remitting, secondary progressive and progressive-relapsing multiple sclerosis.

With regard to this clonotype: The antigen remains unidentified.

Researchers reported that TCR beta cDNA libraries carried unique molecular identifiers. T cells, 1 to 10 million of them, yielded some 500,000 cDNA molecules. TCRdb processed the PCR reads anew with MiXCR; each CDR3 protein has one entry. This table has roughly 730,000 distinct CDR3 sequences, roughly 29% appearing once. The V end lost 5 bases, the J end lost 7 bases, and 21 bases lay between the germline ends. This CDR3 region has 16 residues. Study conclusions and caveats: Batch-matched samples strongly co-clustered by F measure. Controls' normalized Chao1 diversity significantly exceeded that of multiple sclerosis patients. Compared with controls, patients had more of about 5 TRBV segments, including TRBV5-6, TRBV5-1 and TRBV20-1.

Sequencing was carried out using blood. This receptor was identified in a girl under 18 with multiple sclerosis. V usage is TRBV12-3 or TRBV12-4 and J usage is TRBJ2-1; D is unresolved. CDR3: CASSRILTMATNEQFF. The CDR3 nucleotides are TGTGCCAGCAGTCGCATACTTACCATGGCCACTAATGAGCAGTTCTTC.